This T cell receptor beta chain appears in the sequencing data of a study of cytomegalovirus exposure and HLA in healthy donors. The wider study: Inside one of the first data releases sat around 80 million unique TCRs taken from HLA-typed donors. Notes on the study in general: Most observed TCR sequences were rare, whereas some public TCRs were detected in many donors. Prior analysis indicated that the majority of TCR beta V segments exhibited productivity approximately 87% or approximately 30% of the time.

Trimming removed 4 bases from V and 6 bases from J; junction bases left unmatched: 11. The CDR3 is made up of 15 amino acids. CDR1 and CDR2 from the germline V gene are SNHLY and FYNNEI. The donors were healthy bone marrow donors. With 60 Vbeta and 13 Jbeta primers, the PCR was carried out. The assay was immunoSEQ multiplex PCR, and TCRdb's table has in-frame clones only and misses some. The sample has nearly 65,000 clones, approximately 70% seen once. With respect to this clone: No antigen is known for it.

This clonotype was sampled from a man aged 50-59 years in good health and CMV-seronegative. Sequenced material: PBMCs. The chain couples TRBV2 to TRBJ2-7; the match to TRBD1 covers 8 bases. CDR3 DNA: TGTGCCAGCAGTGTTGTAGGACAGGGTCGATCCGAGCAGTACTTC. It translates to CASSVVGQGRSEQYF.